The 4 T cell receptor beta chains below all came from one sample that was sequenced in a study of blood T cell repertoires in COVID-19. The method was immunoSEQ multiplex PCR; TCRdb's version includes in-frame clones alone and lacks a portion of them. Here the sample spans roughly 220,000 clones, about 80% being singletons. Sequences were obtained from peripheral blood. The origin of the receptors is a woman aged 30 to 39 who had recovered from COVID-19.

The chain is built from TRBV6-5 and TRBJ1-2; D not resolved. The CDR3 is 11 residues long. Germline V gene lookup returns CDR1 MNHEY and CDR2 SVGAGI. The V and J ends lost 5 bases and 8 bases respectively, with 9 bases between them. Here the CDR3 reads CASSTSWGYTF. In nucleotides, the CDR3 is TGTGCCAGCAGTACATCTTGGGGCTACACCTTC.

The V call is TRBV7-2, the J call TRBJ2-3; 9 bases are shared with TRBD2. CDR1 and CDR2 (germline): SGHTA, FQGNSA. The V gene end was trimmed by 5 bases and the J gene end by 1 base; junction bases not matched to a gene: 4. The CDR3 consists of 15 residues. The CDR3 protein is CASSPAGGRTDTQYF. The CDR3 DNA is TGTGCCAGCAGCCCGGCGGGGGGGCGCACAGATACGCAGTATTTT.

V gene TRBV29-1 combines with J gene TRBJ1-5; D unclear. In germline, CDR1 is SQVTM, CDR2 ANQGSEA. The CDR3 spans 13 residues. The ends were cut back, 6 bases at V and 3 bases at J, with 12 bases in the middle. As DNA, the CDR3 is TGCAGCGTGAGGGAGGGTTCCAATCAGCCCCAGCATTTT. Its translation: CSVREGSNQPQHF.

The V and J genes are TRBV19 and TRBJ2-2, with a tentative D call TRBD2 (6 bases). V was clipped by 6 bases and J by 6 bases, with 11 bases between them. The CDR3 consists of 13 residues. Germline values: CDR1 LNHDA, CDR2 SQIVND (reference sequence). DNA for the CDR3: TGTGCCAGTAGGCGCAGGGAGGCCGGGGAGCTGTTTTTT. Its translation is CASRRREAGELFF.